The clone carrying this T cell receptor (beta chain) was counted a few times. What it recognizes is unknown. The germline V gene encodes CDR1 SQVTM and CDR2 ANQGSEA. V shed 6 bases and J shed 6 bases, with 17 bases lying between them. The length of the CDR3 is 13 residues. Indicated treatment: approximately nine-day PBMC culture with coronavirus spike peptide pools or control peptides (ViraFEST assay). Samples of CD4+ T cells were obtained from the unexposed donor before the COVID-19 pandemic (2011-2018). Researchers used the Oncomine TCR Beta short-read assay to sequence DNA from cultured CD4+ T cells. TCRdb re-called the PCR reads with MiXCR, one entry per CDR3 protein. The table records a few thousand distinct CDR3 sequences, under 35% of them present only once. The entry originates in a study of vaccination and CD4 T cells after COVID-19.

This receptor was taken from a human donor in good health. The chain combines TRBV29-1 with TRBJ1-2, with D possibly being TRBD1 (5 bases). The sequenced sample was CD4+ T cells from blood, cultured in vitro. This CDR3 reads CSVARGVQDGYTF. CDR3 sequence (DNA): TGCAGCGTAGCCCGGGGGGTCCAGGATGGCTACACCTTC.